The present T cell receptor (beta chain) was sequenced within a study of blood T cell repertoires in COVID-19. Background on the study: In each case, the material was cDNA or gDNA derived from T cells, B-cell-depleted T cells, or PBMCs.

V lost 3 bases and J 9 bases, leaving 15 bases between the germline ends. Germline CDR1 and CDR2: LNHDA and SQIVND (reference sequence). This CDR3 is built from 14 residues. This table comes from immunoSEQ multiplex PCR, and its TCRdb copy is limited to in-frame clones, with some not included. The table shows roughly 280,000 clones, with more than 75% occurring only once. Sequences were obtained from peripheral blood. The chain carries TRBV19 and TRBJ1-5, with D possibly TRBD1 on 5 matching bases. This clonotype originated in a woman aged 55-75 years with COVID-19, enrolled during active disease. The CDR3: CASSMGKVQGPQHF. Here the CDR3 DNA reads TGTGCCAGTAGTATGGGTAAGGTGCAGGGGCCCCAGCATTTT.